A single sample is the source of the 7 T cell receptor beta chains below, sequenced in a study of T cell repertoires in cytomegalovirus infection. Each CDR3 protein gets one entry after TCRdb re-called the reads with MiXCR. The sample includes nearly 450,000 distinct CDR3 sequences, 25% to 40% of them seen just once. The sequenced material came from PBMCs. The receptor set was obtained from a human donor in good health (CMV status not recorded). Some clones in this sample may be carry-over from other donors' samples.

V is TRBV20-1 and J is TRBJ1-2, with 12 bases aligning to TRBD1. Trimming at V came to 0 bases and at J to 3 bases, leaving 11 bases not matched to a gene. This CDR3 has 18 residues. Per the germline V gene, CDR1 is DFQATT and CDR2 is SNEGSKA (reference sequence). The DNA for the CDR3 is TGCAGTGCTAGAGACATGGAAGGGACAGGGGGCAGGGACTATGGCTACACCTTC. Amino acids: CSARDMEGTGGRDYGYTF.

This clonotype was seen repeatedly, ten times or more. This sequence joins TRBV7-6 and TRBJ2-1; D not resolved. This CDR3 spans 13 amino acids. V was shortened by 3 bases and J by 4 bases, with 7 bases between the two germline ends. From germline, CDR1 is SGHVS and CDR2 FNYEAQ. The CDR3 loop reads CASSLVMYNEQFF. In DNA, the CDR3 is TGTGCCAGCAGCTTGGTAATGTACAATGAGCAGTTCTTC.

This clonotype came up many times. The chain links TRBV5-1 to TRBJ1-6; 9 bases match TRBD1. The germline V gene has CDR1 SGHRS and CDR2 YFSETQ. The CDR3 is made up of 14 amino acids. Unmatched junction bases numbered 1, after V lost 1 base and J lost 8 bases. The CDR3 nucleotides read TGCGCCAGCAGCTTGACAGGGGGCGATTCACCCCTCCACTTT. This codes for CASSLTGGDSPLHF. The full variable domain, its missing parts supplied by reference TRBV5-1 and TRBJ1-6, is KAGVTQTPRYLIKTRGQQVTLSCSPISGHRSVSWYQQTPGQGLQFLFEYFSETQRNKGNFPGRFSGRQFSNSRSEMNVSTLELGDSALYLCASSLTGGDSPLHFGNGTRLTVT.

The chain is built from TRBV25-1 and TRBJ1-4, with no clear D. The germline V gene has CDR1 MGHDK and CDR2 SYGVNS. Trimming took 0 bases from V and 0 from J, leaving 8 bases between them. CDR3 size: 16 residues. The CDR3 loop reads CASSEYTDPTNEKLFF. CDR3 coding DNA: TGTGCCAGCAGTGAATACACAGACCCAACTAATGAAAAACTGTTTTTT.

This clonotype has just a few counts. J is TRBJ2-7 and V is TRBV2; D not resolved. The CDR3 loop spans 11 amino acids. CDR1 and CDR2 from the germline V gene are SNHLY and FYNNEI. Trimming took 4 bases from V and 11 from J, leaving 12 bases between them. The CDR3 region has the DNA TGTGCCAGCAGTGTTTCGGTCTCGGAGTACTTC. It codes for CASSVSVSEYF.

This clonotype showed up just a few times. Here the CDR3 DNA reads TGTGCCAGCAGTTCGACAGACGCGAACACCGGGGAGCTGTTTTTT. Translation gives CASSSTDANTGELFF. V and J are TRBV12-3 or TRBV12-4 and TRBJ2-2; D may be TRBD1 (5 bases). This CDR3 has 15 amino acids. The germline V and J ends were trimmed by 4 bases and 0 bases, with 9 bases remaining between them.

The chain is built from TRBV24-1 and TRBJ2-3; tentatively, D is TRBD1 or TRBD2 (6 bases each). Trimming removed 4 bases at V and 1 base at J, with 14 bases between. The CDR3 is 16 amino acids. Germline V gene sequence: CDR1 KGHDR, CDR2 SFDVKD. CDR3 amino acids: CATSEGGQDGTDTQYF. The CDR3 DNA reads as TGTGCCACCAGTGAAGGGGGGCAGGATGGCACAGATACGCAGTATTTT.